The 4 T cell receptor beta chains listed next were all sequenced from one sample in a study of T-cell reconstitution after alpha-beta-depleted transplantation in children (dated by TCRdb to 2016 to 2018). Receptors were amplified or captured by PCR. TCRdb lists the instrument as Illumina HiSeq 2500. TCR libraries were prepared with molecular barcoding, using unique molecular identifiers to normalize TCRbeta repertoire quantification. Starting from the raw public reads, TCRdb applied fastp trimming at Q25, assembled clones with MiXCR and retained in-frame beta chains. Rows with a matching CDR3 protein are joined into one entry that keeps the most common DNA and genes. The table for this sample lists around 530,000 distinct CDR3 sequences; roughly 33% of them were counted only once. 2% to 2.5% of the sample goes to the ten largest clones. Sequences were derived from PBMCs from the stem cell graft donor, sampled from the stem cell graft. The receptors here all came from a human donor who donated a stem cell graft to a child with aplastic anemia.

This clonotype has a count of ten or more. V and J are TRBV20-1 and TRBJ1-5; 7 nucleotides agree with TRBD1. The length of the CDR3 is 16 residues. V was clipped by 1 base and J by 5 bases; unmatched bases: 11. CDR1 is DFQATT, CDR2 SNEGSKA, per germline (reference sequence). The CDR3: CSARVMVPGGDQPQHF. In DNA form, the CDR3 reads TGCAGTGCTAGAGTGATGGTTCCAGGGGGGGATCAGCCCCAGCATTTT.

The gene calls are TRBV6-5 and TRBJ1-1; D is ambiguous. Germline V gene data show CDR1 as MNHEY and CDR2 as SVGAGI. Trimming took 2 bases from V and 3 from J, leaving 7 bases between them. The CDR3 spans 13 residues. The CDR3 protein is CASSYGQDTEAFF. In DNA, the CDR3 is TGTGCCAGCAGTTACGGGCAGGACACTGAAGCTTTCTTT.

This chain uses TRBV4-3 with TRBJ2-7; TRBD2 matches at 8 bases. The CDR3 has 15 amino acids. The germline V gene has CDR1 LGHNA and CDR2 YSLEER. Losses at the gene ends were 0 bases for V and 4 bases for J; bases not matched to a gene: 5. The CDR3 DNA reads TGCGCCAGCAGCCAAGATACTAGCGGAGATTACGAGCAGTACTTC. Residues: CASSQDTSGDYEQYF.

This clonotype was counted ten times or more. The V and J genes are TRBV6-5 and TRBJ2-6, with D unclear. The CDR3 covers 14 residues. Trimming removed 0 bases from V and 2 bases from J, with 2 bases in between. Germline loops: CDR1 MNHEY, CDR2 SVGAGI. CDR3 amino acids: CASSYSTGANVLTF. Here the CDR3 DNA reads TGTGCCAGCAGTTACTCCACTGGGGCCAACGTCCTGACTTTC.